This entry is about one TCR beta chain. Its antigen is unidentified. The data originate from a study of blood T cells in healthy people across ages. Study-level results: Conclusively comparing naive with antigen-experienced cells was impossible with unsorted PBMCs. TCR beta diversity, measured per million T cells, fell in a roughly linear way with age.

Sample-barcoded 5' priming and a J-beta primer mix drove a second PCR of 7 to 11 cycles. One entry per CDR3 protein results from TCRdb running MiXCR on the 5' RACE reads. The sample comprises 710,000 or so distinct CDR3 sequences, over 20% of which are singletons, and around a fifth rests with the top ten. CDR1 and CDR2 from the germline V gene are DFQATT and SNEGSKA (reference sequence). CDR3 size: 16 residues. V was clipped by 6 bases and J by 3 bases, with 21 bases between them. Each sample provided at least 6 micrograms of extracted total RNA. The source of this sequence is a man between 65 and 85 years old in good health. The J gene is TRBJ2-4, the V gene TRBV20-1; D could derive from TRBD1 or TRBD2 (5 bases each). The sample consisted of blood. As DNA, the CDR3 is TGCAGTGCCCGGAGGCTTTCAGGGATGGGCAAAAACATTCAGTACTTC. This gives the protein CSARRLSGMGKNIQYF.